Listed below are T cell receptor beta chains from one sample, sequenced in a study of cytomegalovirus exposure and HLA in healthy donors. Only in-frame clones appear in the TCRdb table, and some are missing; sequencing was by immunoSEQ multiplex PCR. The sample comprises about 120,000 clones, 77% of which are singletons, and approximately 5.5% rests with the top ten. Sequencing was performed on PBMCs. The receptors come from a man younger than 35 in good health and CMV-seropositive. Both conserved end residues are part of each CDR3. Each record gives: V gene, clone size, J gene, CDR3 length, D gene, CDR3 protein, CDR3 DNA. The D gene is left open where the match is weak. Size tells how often a clone was seen (once, few, many) or the class of an expanded clone, and some rows leave it out.

v_gene: TRBV6-1; abundance: few; j_gene: TRBJ1-2; len: 12; d_gene: TRBD1; CDR3aa: CASRTGSGGYTF; CDR3nt: TGTGCCAGCCGGACAGGGTCGGGTGGCTACACCTTC
v_gene: TRBV11-2; abundance: few; j_gene: TRBJ2-2; len: 15; d_gene: TRBD1; CDR3aa: CASSWGQTNTGELFF; CDR3nt: TGTGCCAGCAGCTGGGGACAGACTAACACCGGGGAGCTGTTTTTT
v_gene: TRBV6-4; abundance: few; j_gene: TRBJ2-3; len: 14; d_gene: TRBD2; CDR3aa: CASSDGGGADTQYF; CDR3nt: TGTGCCAGCAGTGACGGCGGGGGGGCAGATACGCAGTATTTT
v_gene: TRBV11-2; abundance: NA; j_gene: TRBJ1-4; len: 15; d_gene: TRBD1; CDR3aa: CASSSRTGWGEKLFF; CDR3nt: TGTGCCAGCAGCTCACGGACAGGGTGGGGCGAAAAACTGTTTTTT
v_gene: TRBV29-1; abundance: NA; j_gene: TRBJ2-1; len: 15; d_gene: NA; CDR3aa: CSVEAYPTGYNEQFF; CDR3nt: TGCAGCGTTGAAGCCTATCCGACAGGTTACAATGAGCAGTTCTTC
v_gene: TRBV6-1; abundance: NA; j_gene: TRBJ1-5; len: 15; d_gene: TRBD1; CDR3aa: CASSEEAGGYQPQHF; CDR3nt: TGTGCCAGCAGTGAAGAGGCAGGGGGCTATCAGCCCCAGCATTTT
v_gene: TRBV6-1; abundance: NA; j_gene: TRBJ1-2; len: 16; d_gene: TRBD1; CDR3aa: CASSEAVGQAAYGYTF; CDR3nt: TGTGCCAGCAGTGAAGCGGTAGGACAGGCCGCGTATGGCTACACCTTC
v_gene: TRBV19; abundance: few; j_gene: TRBJ1-5; len: 12; d_gene: NA; CDR3aa: CASSIGAQTQHF; CDR3nt: TGTGCCAGTAGTATTGGGGCCCAGACCCAGCATTTT
v_gene: TRBV9; abundance: NA; j_gene: TRBJ2-6; len: 15; d_gene: NA; CDR3aa: CASSVAGSGGNGLTF; CDR3nt: TGTGCCAGCAGCGTAGCTGGCTCTGGGGGCAACGGCCTGACTTTC
v_gene: TRBV27; abundance: NA; j_gene: TRBJ2-1; len: 18; d_gene: TRBD2; CDR3aa: CASSLSPLGAGGFNEQFF; CDR3nt: TGTGCCAGCAGTTTATCCCCCCTCGGGGCGGGAGGTTTCAATGAGCAGTTCTTC
v_gene: TRBV19; abundance: NA; j_gene: TRBJ2-7; len: 14; d_gene: NA; CDR3aa: CASSIRGFSYEQYF; CDR3nt: TGTGCCAGTAGTATCAGGGGATTCAGCTACGAGCAGTACTTC
v_gene: TRBV7-9; abundance: NA; j_gene: TRBJ1-1; len: 14; d_gene: NA; CDR3aa: CASSSFARGSEAFF; CDR3nt: TGTGCCAGCAGCTCTTTCGCCCGGGGTTCTGAAGCTTTCTTT
v_gene: TRBV6-5; abundance: NA; j_gene: TRBJ1-6; len: 14; d_gene: NA; CDR3aa: CASSFGLGGSPLHF; CDR3nt: TGTGCCAGCAGTTTTGGACTGGGTGGTTCACCCCTCCACTTT
v_gene: TRBV27; abundance: few; j_gene: TRBJ1-5; len: 15; d_gene: NA; CDR3aa: CASSSEGRSNQPQHF; CDR3nt: TGTGCCAGCAGTTCCGAGGGAAGGAGCAATCAGCCCCAGCATTTT
v_gene: TRBV5-1; abundance: NA; j_gene: TRBJ2-2; len: 15; d_gene: TRBD1; CDR3aa: CASSLATTGVGELFF; CDR3nt: TGCGCCAGCAGCTTGGCTACAACAGGGGTCGGGGAGCTGTTTTTT
v_gene: TRBV19; abundance: few; j_gene: TRBJ1-4; len: 14; d_gene: TRBD1; CDR3aa: CASSLTGVIEKLFF; CDR3nt: TGTGCCAGTAGCCTCACAGGGGTCATTGAAAAACTGTTTTTT
v_gene: TRBV6-5; abundance: NA; j_gene: TRBJ1-5; len: 14; d_gene: NA; CDR3aa: CASRQGDSPQPQHF; CDR3nt: TGTGCCAGCAGACAGGGTGATTCTCCTCAGCCCCAGCATTTT
v_gene: TRBV5-5; abundance: NA; j_gene: TRBJ2-7; len: 11; d_gene: NA; CDR3aa: CASSIAYEQYF; CDR3nt: TGTGCCAGCAGTATCGCCTACGAGCAGTACTTC
v_gene: TRBV28; abundance: NA; j_gene: TRBJ1-2; len: 13; d_gene: TRBD1; CDR3aa: CASTGQGDYGYTF; CDR3nt: TGTGCCAGCACCGGACAGGGAGACTATGGCTACACCTTC
v_gene: TRBV5-5; abundance: NA; j_gene: TRBJ1-1; len: 14; d_gene: TRBD1; CDR3aa: CASSLGQGLYEAFF; CDR3nt: TGTGCCAGCAGCCTAGGACAGGGGCTGTACGAAGCTTTCTTT
v_gene: TRBV6-1; abundance: NA; j_gene: TRBJ1-1; len: 17; d_gene: TRBD1; CDR3aa: CASSGDRERYFDTEAFF; CDR3nt: TGTGCCAGCAGTGGGGACAGGGAGAGGTATTTTGACACTGAAGCTTTCTTT
v_gene: TRBV30; abundance: NA; j_gene: TRBJ1-1; len: 13; d_gene: TRBD1; CDR3aa: CAWTGQLNTEAFF; CDR3nt: TGTGCCTGGACGGGACAGCTGAACACTGAAGCTTTCTTT
v_gene: TRBV6-5; abundance: once; j_gene: TRBJ2-1; len: 13; d_gene: TRBD2; CDR3aa: CASIRTSDNEQFF; CDR3nt: TGTGCCAGCATTCGAACTAGCGACAATGAGCAGTTCTTC
v_gene: TRBV30; abundance: NA; j_gene: TRBJ1-5; len: 14; d_gene: NA; CDR3aa: CAWSGTGQGEPQHF; CDR3nt: TGTGCCTGGAGCGGAACAGGTCAAGGTGAGCCCCAGCATTTT
v_gene: TRBV7-2; abundance: NA; j_gene: TRBJ2-1; len: 16; d_gene: TRBD1; CDR3aa: CASSPVYEGARGEQFF; CDR3nt: TGTGCCAGCAGCCCGGTTTACGAGGGGGCTAGAGGTGAGCAGTTCTTC
v_gene: TRBV18; abundance: NA; j_gene: TRBJ2-3; len: 14; d_gene: TRBD1; CDR3aa: CASSPGTATDTQYF; CDR3nt: TGTGCCAGCTCACCAGGGACAGCGACAGATACGCAGTATTTT
v_gene: TRBV6-1; abundance: NA; j_gene: TRBJ1-2; len: 18; d_gene: TRBD1; CDR3aa: CASSDTLGPGQGSYGYTF; CDR3nt: TGTGCCAGCAGTGATACCCTCGGCCCAGGACAGGGGAGCTATGGCTACACCTTC
v_gene: TRBV5-1; abundance: NA; j_gene: TRBJ1-5; len: 14; d_gene: NA; CDR3aa: CASSRTASNQPQHF; CDR3nt: TGCGCCAGCAGCCGGACAGCAAGCAATCAGCCCCAGCATTTT
v_gene: TRBV25-1; abundance: NA; j_gene: TRBJ2-5; len: 15; d_gene: NA; CDR3aa: CASSAAGRGVETQYF; CDR3nt: TGTGCCAGCAGTGCCGCCGGTCGCGGGGTCGAGACCCAGTACTTC
v_gene: TRBV7-9; abundance: NA; j_gene: TRBJ1-4; len: 10; d_gene: NA; CDR3aa: CASSGDRLFF; CDR3nt: TGTGCCAGCAGCGGAGACCGACTGTTTTTT
v_gene: TRBV6-1; abundance: NA; j_gene: TRBJ2-7; len: 20; d_gene: TRBD2; CDR3aa: CASSDDVLGTSGILLGEQYF; CDR3nt: TGTGCCAGCAGTGATGACGTTTTAGGGACTAGCGGGATCCTTCTTGGGGAGCAGTACTTC
v_gene: TRBV5-1; abundance: NA; j_gene: TRBJ1-1; len: 15; d_gene: NA; CDR3aa: CASSLDGRENTEAFF; CDR3nt: TGCGCCAGCAGCTTGGATGGACGGGAGAACACTGAAGCTTTCTTT
v_gene: TRBV9; abundance: once; j_gene: TRBJ2-1; len: 15; d_gene: TRBD2; CDR3aa: CASSELAASYNEQFF; CDR3nt: TGTGCCAGCAGCGAACTAGCGGCTTCCTACAATGAGCAGTTCTTC
v_gene: TRBV4-1; abundance: few; j_gene: TRBJ2-5; len: 11; d_gene: NA; CDR3aa: CASRQGLTQYF; CDR3nt: TGCGCCAGCAGACAGGGTTTGACCCAGTACTTC
v_gene: TRBV9; abundance: NA; j_gene: TRBJ2-7; len: 16; d_gene: NA; CDR3aa: CASSVQDVAERLEQYF; CDR3nt: TGTGCCAGCAGCGTACAAGACGTAGCGGAGCGCCTCGAGCAGTACTTC
v_gene: TRBV19; abundance: few; j_gene: TRBJ2-2; len: 15; d_gene: NA; CDR3aa: CASSIMAAPTGELFF; CDR3nt: TGTGCCAGTAGTATAATGGCGGCACCCACCGGGGAGCTGTTTTTT
v_gene: TRBV5-4; abundance: NA; j_gene: TRBJ1-4; len: 16; d_gene: NA; CDR3aa: CASSSLGVGINEKLFF; CDR3nt: TGTGCCAGCAGCTCGCTAGGTGTTGGAATTAATGAAAAACTGTTTTTT
v_gene: TRBV30; abundance: NA; j_gene: TRBJ2-4; len: 12; d_gene: NA; CDR3aa: CAWNRGGNIQYF; CDR3nt: TGTGCCTGGAACAGGGGGGGGAACATTCAGTACTTC
v_gene: TRBV19; abundance: NA; j_gene: TRBJ2-7; len: 15; d_gene: NA; CDR3aa: CASSIGPGRQYEQYF; CDR3nt: TGTGCCAGTAGTATCGGCCCAGGTCGTCAGTACGAGCAGTACTTC
v_gene: TRBV5-4; abundance: few; j_gene: TRBJ1-6; len: 15; d_gene: TRBD1; CDR3aa: CASSSGTEYNSPLHF; CDR3nt: TGTGCCAGCAGCTCCGGGACAGAGTATAATTCACCCCTCCACTTT
v_gene: TRBV27; abundance: NA; j_gene: TRBJ2-7; len: 14; d_gene: TRBD1; CDR3aa: CASSLQGYSYEQYF; CDR3nt: TGTGCCAGCAGTCTACAGGGGTACTCCTACGAGCAGTACTTC
v_gene: TRBV7-9; abundance: NA; j_gene: TRBJ2-7; len: 13; d_gene: TRBD1; CDR3aa: CASSRQGAYEQYF; CDR3nt: TGTGCCAGCAGCCGACAGGGGGCGTACGAGCAGTACTTC
v_gene: TRBV6-1; abundance: NA; j_gene: TRBJ2-1; len: 15; d_gene: TRBD1; CDR3aa: CASSGGQGAKGEQFF; CDR3nt: TGTGCCAGCAGTGGAGGACAGGGGGCTAAGGGGGAGCAGTTCTTC
v_gene: TRBV5-6; abundance: NA; j_gene: TRBJ1-1; len: 16; d_gene: NA; CDR3aa: CASSFLGAALNTEAFF; CDR3nt: TGTGCCAGCAGCTTTTTGGGGGCTGCGTTGAACACTGAAGCTTTCTTT
v_gene: TRBV5-5; abundance: NA; j_gene: TRBJ2-5; len: 16; d_gene: TRBD2; CDR3aa: CASSDPGLGALGTQYF; CDR3nt: TGTGCCAGCAGCGACCCGGGACTAGGGGCTCTAGGTACCCAGTACTTC
v_gene: TRBV7-9; abundance: few; j_gene: TRBJ2-7; len: 14; d_gene: TRBD2; CDR3aa: CASSVAGTIYEQYF; CDR3nt: TGTGCCAGCAGCGTCGCCGGGACTATCTACGAGCAGTACTTC
v_gene: TRBV19; abundance: NA; j_gene: TRBJ1-5; len: 14; d_gene: NA; CDR3aa: CASSISNSNQPQHF; CDR3nt: TGTGCCAGTAGTATTTCAAATAGCAATCAGCCCCAGCATTTT
v_gene: TRBV5-1; abundance: NA; j_gene: TRBJ1-1; len: 13; d_gene: TRBD1; CDR3aa: CASGGTGNTEAFF; CDR3nt: TGCGCCAGCGGGGGGACAGGAAACACTGAAGCTTTCTTT
v_gene: TRBV6-1; abundance: NA; j_gene: TRBJ1-6; len: 16; d_gene: NA; CDR3aa: CASSDKTTSYNSPLHF; CDR3nt: TGTGCCAGCAGTGACAAAACTACCTCCTATAATTCACCCCTCCACTTT
v_gene: TRBV6-5; abundance: NA; j_gene: TRBJ2-1; len: 15; d_gene: NA; CDR3aa: CASSYSAGAYNEQFF; CDR3nt: TGTGCCAGCAGTTACAGCGCGGGGGCGTACAATGAGCAGTTCTTC
v_gene: TRBV5-1; abundance: NA; j_gene: TRBJ2-3; len: 15; d_gene: NA; CDR3aa: CASSLGGTITDTQYF; CDR3nt: TGCGCCAGCAGCTTGGGAGGCACCATCACAGATACGCAGTATTTT
v_gene: TRBV14; abundance: few; j_gene: TRBJ2-3; len: 13; d_gene: NA; CDR3aa: CASSQSIGDTQYF; CDR3nt: TGTGCCAGCAGCCAGAGCATCGGAGATACGCAGTATTTT
v_gene: TRBV28; abundance: NA; j_gene: TRBJ2-7; len: 14; d_gene: TRBD1; CDR3aa: CASSTYDRGYEQSF; CDR3nt: TGTGCCAGCAGCACCTACGACAGGGGCTACGAGCAGTCCTTC
v_gene: TRBV5-6; abundance: NA; j_gene: TRBJ1-4; len: 16; d_gene: NA; CDR3aa: CASSSLGVGINEKLFF; CDR3nt: TGTGCCAGCAGCTCGCTAGGTGTTGGAATTAATGAAAAACTGTTTTTT
v_gene: TRBV13; abundance: NA; j_gene: TRBJ2-2; len: 19; d_gene: TRBD2; CDR3aa: CASSLGAQSSGVPSWELFF; CDR3nt: TGTGCCAGCAGCTTAGGGGCCCAATCTAGCGGGGTTCCCAGCTGGGAGCTGTTTTTT
v_gene: TRBV19; abundance: NA; j_gene: TRBJ1-4; len: 16; d_gene: NA; CDR3aa: CASSAGFWTANEKLFF; CDR3nt: TGTGCCAGTAGTGCGGGGTTTTGGACGGCTAATGAAAAACTGTTTTTT